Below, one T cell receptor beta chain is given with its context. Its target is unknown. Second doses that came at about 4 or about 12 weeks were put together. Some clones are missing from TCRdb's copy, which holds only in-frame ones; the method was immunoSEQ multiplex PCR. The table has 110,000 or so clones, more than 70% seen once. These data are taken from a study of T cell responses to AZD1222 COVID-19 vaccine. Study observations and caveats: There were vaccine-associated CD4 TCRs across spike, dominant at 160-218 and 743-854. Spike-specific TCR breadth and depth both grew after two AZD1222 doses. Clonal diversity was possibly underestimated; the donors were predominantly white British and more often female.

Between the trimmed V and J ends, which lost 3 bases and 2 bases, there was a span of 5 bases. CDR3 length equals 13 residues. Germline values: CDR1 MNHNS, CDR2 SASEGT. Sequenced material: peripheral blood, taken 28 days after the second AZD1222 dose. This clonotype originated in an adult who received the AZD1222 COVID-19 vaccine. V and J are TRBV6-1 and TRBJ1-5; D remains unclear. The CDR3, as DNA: TGTGCCAGCAGTGACAGCCGCAATCAGCCCCAGCATTTT. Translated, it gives CASSDSRNQPQHF.